One sample yielded the 18 T cell receptor beta chains listed below, sequenced in a study of OX40 agonist ivuxolimab in advanced cancers. The table came from immunoSEQ multiplex PCR; TCRdb's copy has only in-frame clones and leaves some out. The table has some 96,000 clones, approximately 90% seen once. The sample in question was CD4+ or CD8+ T cells sorted from blood, obtained in a trial of the OX40 agonist ivuxolimab. Receptor source: an adult with an advanced solid tumor such as melanoma, head and neck, liver or kidney cancer.

Only one count was recorded for this clone. The V gene is TRBV13, the J gene TRBJ1-1, with 7 bases matching TRBD1. V lost 5 bases to trimming and J lost 7 bases; unmatched junction nucleotides: 10. In germline, CDR1 is PRHDT, CDR2 FYEKMQ (reference sequence). The CDR3 is made up of 14 amino acids. In DNA form, the CDR3 reads TGTGCCAGCAGCCGAGGGGAGGCAGGGGGTGAAGCTTTCTTT. Translation: CASSRGEAGGEAFF.

The chain carries TRBV2 and TRBJ1-2; TRBD1 matches at 9 bases. The CDR3 covers 14 residues. With 6 bases clipped from V and 4 bases from J, the junction kept 6 bases outside the gene matches. CDR1 is SNHLY and CDR2 is FYNNEI in the germline V gene. The CDR3 bases are TGTGCCAGCAGCCGACAGGGGGAGGGCTATGGCTACACCTTC. This sequence encodes CASSRQGEGYGYTF.

The genes are TRBV7-9 and TRBJ2-5; 7 bases align to TRBD1. This CDR3 region has 16 residues. Losses at the gene ends were 4 bases for V and 0 bases for J; bases not matched to a gene: 8. From germline, CDR1 is SEHNR and CDR2 FQNEAQ (reference sequence). The CDR3 here is CASSSRDRANQETQYF. The CDR3 DNA sequence: TGTGCCAGCAGCTCGCGTGACAGGGCCAACCAAGAGACCCAGTACTTC.

This clone has only one observation. This chain joins TRBV7-2 and TRBJ2-1; D is ambiguous. CDR3 size: 11 residues. Germline V CDR1 and CDR2: SGHTA, FQGNSA. V dropped 5 bases and J dropped 4 bases, with 3 bases sitting between them. The chain's CDR3 is CASSTYNEQFF. CDR3 coding DNA: TGTGCCAGCAGCACATACAATGAGCAGTTCTTC.

The rearrangement uses TRBV11-3 and TRBJ1-1; no clear D. With 3 bases removed from V and 2 bases from J, the gap between germline ends came to 7 bases. CDR3 length: 13 residues. The germline V gene has CDR1 SGHNT and CDR2 YENEEA. This CDR3 is CASSFSGNTEAFF. The CDR3 nucleotides are TGTGCCAGCAGCTTTTCCGGTAACACTGAAGCTTTCTTT.

The chain recombines TRBV21-1 with TRBJ2-1; the table's D call TRBD2 went unverified against the DNA. TRBV21-1 counts as a pseudogene. This CDR3 has 19 residues. The CDR3 loop reads CASSKECNGTSGRAPEQFF. DNA for the CDR3: TGTGCCAGCAGCAAAGAATGCAACGGGACTAGCGGGAGGGCCCCCGAGCAGTTCTTC.

The gene calls are TRBV28 and TRBJ2-7, with D perhaps TRBD2 (5 bases). With 3 bases removed from V and 6 bases from J, the gap between germline ends came to 6 bases. Germline V lookup: CDR1 MDHEN, CDR2 SYDVKM. This CDR3 has 11 amino acids. The CDR3 spells CASSLSGEQYF. In DNA form, the CDR3 reads TGTGCCAGCAGTTTGAGCGGCGAGCAGTACTTC.

This chain connects TRBV6-5 to TRBJ2-7; possible D gene TRBD2, 7 bases. The CDR3 is 14 residues long. Trimming shortened V by 2 bases and J by 5 bases, and 13 bases separated the two germline ends. Germline CDR1 reads MNHEY; CDR2 reads SVGAGI. The CDR3 here is CASSYRPGGHEQYF. CDR3 nucleotides: TGTGCCAGCAGTTACAGGCCCGGGGGGCACGAGCAGTACTTC.

The chain combines TRBV6-1 with TRBJ2-7; D is uncertain. Germline lookup yields CDR1 MNHNS and CDR2 SASEGT. Trimming shortened V by 8 bases and J by 0 bases, and 11 bases separated the two germline ends. The CDR3 consists of 13 residues. CDR3 amino acids: CASARISSYEQYF. CDR3 DNA: TGTGCCAGCGCCCGCATCAGCTCCTACGAGCAGTACTTC.

The chain is built from TRBV15 and TRBJ1-5; 7 nucleotides agree with TRBD1. V trimming: 5 bases; J trimming: 5 bases; junction bases outside the gene matches: 12. The CDR3 extends over 16 amino acids. Germline V gene lookup returns CDR1 LNHNV and CDR2 YYDKDF (reference sequence). CDR3 bases: TGTGCCACCAGCCCCGAACAGGGGAAACCCGATCAGCCCCAGCATTTT. It translates to CATSPEQGKPDQPQHF.

The chain carries TRBV2 and TRBJ1-1; TRBD1 might be the D (5 bases). The CDR3 consists of 14 residues. Germline lookup yields CDR1 SNHLY and CDR2 FYNNEI. Trimming pared 6 bases from V and 1 base from J, leaving 12 bases between. CDR3 nucleotide sequence: TGTGCCAGCAGACCCCGGGGGGAGAACACTGAAGCTTTCTTT. Translated: CASRPRGENTEAFF.

The chain employs TRBV25-1 and TRBJ2-3; D unresolved. This CDR3 has 14 amino acids. CDR1 and CDR2 from the germline V gene are MGHDK and SYGVNS. V lost 4 bases and J 4 bases, leaving 12 bases between the germline ends. For the CDR3, the DNA is TGTGCCAGCAGTGTCAGTGAGTGGGCAGATACGCAGTATTTT. Translated: CASSVSEWADTQYF.

The rearrangement uses TRBV27 and TRBJ2-3, with D unresolved. With 5 bases removed from V and 5 bases from J, the gap between germline ends came to 11 bases. The germline V gene encodes CDR1 MNHEY and CDR2 SMNVEV (reference sequence). This CDR3 is built from 13 residues. The DNA of the CDR3 is TGTGCCAGCAGTACCAGACCAGGAGATACGCAGTATTTT. Translation: CASSTRPGDTQYF.

This sequence joins TRBV5-6 and TRBJ2-5; 10 nucleotides agree with TRBD2. Germline CDR1 reads SGHDT; CDR2 reads YYEEEE. This CDR3 is 17 amino acids long. Trimming took 4 bases from V and 2 from J; bases not matched to a gene: 11. For the CDR3, the DNA is TGTGCCAGCAGCCGGGGTTTAAGCGGGAGGGCACAAGAGACCCAGTACTTC. This sequence encodes CASSRGLSGRAQETQYF.

The chain employs TRBV4-2 and TRBJ2-1; D remains ambiguous. The CDR3 runs to 14 residues. Germline V CDR1 and CDR2: LGHNA, YNFKEQ. Trimming pared 3 bases from V and 5 bases from J, leaving 11 bases between. The CDR3 coding sequence is TGTGCCAGCAGCCACGTCGCGGAAGACAATGAGCAGTTCTTC. As protein: CASSHVAEDNEQFF.

A single count supports this clone. V and J are TRBV2 and TRBJ1-2, with D possibly TRBD1 on 6 matching bases. Trimming took 7 bases from V and 5 from J, leaving 20 bases between them. CDR1 SNHLY and CDR2 FYNNEI come from the germline V gene. The CDR3 sequence is 15 residues long. The DNA of the CDR3 is TGTGCCAGCACCGAATCCCTACAGGGTGGATATGGCTACACCTTC. As protein: CASTESLQGGYGYTF.

The chain is built from TRBV5-1 and TRBJ2-5; a possible D gene is TRBD1 (6 bases). CDR1 and CDR2 (germline): SGHRS, YFSETQ. This CDR3 region has 14 residues. Trimming cost V 3 bases and J 4 bases, with 13 bases left between them. The CDR3: CASSSTGTTETQYF. In DNA, the CDR3 is TGCGCCAGCAGCTCAACCGGGACAACAGAGACCCAGTACTTC.

The chain links TRBV6-5 to TRBJ1-2; D is unclear. The V end was cut by 8 bases, the J end by 7 bases, with 8 bases between. This CDR3 has 10 residues. The germline CDR1 and CDR2 sequences are MNHEY and SVGAGI. Here the CDR3 reads CASGVPGYTF. DNA for the CDR3: TGTGCCAGCGGGGTTCCTGGCTACACCTTC.